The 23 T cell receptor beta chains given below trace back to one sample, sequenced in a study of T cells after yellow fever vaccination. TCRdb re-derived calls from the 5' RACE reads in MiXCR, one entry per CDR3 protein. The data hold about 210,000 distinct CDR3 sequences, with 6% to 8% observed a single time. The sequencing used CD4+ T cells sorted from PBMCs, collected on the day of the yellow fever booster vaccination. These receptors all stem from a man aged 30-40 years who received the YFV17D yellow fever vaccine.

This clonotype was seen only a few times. CDR3: CSARDREGNNYGYTF. CDR3 coding DNA: TGCAGTGCTAGAGATCGTGAGGGTAACAACTATGGCTACACCTTC. The chain joins TRBV20-1 to TRBJ1-2; D ambiguous. Between the trimmed V and J ends, which lost 0 bases and 2 bases, there was a span of 13 bases. CDR1 and CDR2 from the germline V gene are DFQATT and SNEGSKA (reference sequence). The CDR3 runs 15 residues.

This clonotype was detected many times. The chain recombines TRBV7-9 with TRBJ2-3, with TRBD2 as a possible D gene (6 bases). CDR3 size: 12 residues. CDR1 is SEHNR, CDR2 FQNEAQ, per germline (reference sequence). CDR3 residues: CANGGVTDTQYF. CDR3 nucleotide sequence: TGTGCAAACGGGGGAGTCACAGATACGCAGTATTTT.

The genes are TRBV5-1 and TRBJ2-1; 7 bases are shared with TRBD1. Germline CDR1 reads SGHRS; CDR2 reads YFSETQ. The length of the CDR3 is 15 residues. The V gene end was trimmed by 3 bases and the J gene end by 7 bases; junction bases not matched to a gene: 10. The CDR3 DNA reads TGCGCCAGCAGCTCTCCCGGGACAGTGAGGAATGAGCAGTTCTTC. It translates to CASSSPGTVRNEQFF.

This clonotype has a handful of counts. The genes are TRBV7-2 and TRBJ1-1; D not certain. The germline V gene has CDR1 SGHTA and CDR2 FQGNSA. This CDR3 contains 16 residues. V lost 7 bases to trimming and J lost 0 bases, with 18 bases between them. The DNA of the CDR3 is TGTGCCAGCACTCAAGTCGTCGGTTACATGAACACTGAAGCTTTCTTT. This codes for CASTQVVGYMNTEAFF. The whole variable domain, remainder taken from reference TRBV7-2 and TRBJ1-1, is GAGVSQSPSNKVTEKGKDVELRCDPISGHTALYWYRQSLGQGLEFLIYFQGNSAPDKSGLPSDRFSAERTGGSVSTLTIQRTQQEDSAVYLCASTQVVGYMNTEAFFGQGTRLTVV.

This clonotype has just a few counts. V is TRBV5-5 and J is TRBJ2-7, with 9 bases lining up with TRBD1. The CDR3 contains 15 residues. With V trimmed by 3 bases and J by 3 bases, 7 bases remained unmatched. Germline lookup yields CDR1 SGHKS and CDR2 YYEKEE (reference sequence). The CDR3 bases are TGTGCCAGCAGCTGGGGACAGGGAGTTATCTACGAGCAGTACTTC. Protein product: CASSWGQGVIYEQYF.

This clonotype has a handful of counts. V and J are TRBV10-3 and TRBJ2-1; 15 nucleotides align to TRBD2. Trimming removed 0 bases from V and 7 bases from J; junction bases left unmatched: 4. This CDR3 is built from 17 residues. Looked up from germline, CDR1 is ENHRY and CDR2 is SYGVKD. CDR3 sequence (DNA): TGTGCCATCAGTGAGTCAGCGGGACTAGCGGGAGGAAATGAGCAGTTCTTC. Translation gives CAISESAGLAGGNEQFF.

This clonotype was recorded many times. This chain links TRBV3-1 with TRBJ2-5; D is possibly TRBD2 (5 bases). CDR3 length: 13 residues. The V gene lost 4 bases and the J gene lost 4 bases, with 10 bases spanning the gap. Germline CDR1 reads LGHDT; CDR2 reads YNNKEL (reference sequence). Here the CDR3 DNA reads TGTGCCAGCAGCCCGGACTTATCAGAGACCCAGTACTTC. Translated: CASSPDLSETQYF.

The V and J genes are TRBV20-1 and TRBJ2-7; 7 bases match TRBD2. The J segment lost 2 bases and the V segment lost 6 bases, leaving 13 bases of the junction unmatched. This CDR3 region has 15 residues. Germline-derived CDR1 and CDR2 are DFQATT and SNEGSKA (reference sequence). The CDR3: CSAVPAGRGAYEQYF. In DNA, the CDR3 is TGCAGTGCGGTCCCAGCGGGACGCGGCGCCTACGAGCAGTACTTC.

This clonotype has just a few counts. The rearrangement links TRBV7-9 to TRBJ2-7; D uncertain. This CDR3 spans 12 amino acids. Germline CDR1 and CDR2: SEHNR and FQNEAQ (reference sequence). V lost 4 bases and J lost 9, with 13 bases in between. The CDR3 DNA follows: TGTGCCAGCAGCTACCCCGGCAGCGCGCAGTACTTC. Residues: CASSYPGSAQYF.

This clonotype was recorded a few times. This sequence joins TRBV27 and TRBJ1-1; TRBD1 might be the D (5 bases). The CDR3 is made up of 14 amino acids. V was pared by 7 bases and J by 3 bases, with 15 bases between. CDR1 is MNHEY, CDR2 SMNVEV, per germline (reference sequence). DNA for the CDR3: TGTGCCAGCAACCCTGGGGGGGGTGACACTGAAGCTTTCTTT. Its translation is CASNPGGGDTEAFF.

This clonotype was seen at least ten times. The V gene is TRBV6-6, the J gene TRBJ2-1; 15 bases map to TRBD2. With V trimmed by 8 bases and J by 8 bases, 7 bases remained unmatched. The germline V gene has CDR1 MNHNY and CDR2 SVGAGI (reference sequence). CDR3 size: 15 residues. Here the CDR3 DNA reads TGTGCCAGCGTTCCGGGGACTAGCGGGAGGTATGAGCAGTTCTTC. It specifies CASVPGTSGRYEQFF.

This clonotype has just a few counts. In DNA form, the CDR3 reads TGTGCCAGCAGCCGCGACACAATGGATACGCAGTATTTT. Translation: CASSRDTMDTQYF. The J gene is TRBJ2-3, the V gene TRBV7-7; D unclear. This CDR3 is 13 amino acids long. Germline CDR1 is SSHAT and CDR2 is FNYEAQ (reference sequence). V was shortened by 5 bases and J by 6 bases, with 12 bases between the two germline ends.

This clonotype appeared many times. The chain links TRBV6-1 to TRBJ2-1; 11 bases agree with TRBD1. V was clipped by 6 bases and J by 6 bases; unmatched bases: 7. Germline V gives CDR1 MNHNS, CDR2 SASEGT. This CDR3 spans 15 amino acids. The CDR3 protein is CASSPDRGLFNEQFF. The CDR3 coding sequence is TGTGCCAGCAGCCCGGACAGGGGGCTGTTCAATGAGCAGTTCTTC.

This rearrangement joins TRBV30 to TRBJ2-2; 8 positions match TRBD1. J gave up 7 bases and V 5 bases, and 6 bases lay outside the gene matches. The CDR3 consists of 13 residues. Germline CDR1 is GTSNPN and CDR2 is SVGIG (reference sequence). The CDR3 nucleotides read TGTGCCTGGCAGAGACAGGGGAACGGGGAGCTGTTTTTT. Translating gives CAWQRQGNGELFF.

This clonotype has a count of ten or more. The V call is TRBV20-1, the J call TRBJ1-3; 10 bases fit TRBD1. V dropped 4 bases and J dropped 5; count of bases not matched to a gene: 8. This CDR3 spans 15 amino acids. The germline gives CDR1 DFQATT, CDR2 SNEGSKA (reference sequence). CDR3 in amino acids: CSAKPGQGIRNTIYF. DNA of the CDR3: TGCAGTGCTAAACCGGGACAGGGGATTAGAAACACCATATATTTT.

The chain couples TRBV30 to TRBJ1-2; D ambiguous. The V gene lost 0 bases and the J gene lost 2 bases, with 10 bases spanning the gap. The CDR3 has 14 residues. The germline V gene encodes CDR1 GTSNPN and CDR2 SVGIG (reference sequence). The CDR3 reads CAWSVLWANYGYTF. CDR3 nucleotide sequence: TGTGCCTGGAGTGTACTCTGGGCAAACTATGGCTACACCTTC.

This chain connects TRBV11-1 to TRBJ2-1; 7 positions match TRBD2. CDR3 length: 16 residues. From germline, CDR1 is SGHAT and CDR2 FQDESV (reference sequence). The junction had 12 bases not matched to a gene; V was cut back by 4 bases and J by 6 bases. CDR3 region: CASSSTGTTVGNEQFF. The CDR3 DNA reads TGTGCCAGCAGCTCGACCGGGACTACGGTTGGCAATGAGCAGTTCTTC.

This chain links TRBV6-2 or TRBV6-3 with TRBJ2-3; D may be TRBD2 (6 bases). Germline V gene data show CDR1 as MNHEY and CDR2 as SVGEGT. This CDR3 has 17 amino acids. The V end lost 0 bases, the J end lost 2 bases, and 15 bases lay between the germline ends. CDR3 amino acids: CASSYSPGRGLTDTQYF. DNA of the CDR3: TGTGCCAGCAGTTACTCCCCAGGGCGGGGCCTCACAGATACGCAGTATTTT.

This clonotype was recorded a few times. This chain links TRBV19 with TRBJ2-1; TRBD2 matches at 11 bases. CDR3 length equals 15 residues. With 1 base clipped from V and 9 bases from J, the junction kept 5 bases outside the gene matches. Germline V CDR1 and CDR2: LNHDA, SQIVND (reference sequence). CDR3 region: CASSIVTSGSGEQFF. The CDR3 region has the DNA TGTGCCAGTAGTATAGTTACTAGCGGGAGCGGTGAGCAGTTCTTC.

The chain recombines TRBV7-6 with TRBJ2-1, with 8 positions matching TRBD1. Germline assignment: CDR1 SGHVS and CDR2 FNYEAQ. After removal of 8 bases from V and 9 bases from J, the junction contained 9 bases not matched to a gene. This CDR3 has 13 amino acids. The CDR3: CASGRQGIGEQFF. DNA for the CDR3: TGTGCCAGCGGACGACAGGGGATAGGTGAGCAGTTCTTC.

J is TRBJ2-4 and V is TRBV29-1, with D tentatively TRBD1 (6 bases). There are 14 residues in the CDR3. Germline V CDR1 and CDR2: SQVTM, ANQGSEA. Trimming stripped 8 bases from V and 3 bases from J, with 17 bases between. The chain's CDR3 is CSCRQVGGKNIQYF. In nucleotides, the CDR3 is TGCAGCTGCAGACAGGTCGGAGGCAAAAACATTCAGTACTTC.

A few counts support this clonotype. CDR3 DNA sequence: TGTGCCAGCAGGTCACCGGGACAGTACTACGAGCAGTACTTC. Translating gives CASRSPGQYYEQYF. The J gene is TRBJ2-7, the V gene TRBV6-1, with 7 bases fitting TRBD1. Trimming removed 6 bases from V and 3 bases from J; junction bases left unmatched: 8. CDR3 length equals 14 residues. Germline V gene data show CDR1 as MNHNS and CDR2 as SASEGT.

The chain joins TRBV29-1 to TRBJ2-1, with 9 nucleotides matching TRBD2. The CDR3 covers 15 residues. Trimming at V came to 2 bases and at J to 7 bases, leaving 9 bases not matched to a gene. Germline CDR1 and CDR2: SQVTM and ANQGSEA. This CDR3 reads CSVETASGRSNEQFF. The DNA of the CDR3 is TGCAGCGTTGAAACCGCCAGCGGGAGGTCGAATGAGCAGTTCTTC.